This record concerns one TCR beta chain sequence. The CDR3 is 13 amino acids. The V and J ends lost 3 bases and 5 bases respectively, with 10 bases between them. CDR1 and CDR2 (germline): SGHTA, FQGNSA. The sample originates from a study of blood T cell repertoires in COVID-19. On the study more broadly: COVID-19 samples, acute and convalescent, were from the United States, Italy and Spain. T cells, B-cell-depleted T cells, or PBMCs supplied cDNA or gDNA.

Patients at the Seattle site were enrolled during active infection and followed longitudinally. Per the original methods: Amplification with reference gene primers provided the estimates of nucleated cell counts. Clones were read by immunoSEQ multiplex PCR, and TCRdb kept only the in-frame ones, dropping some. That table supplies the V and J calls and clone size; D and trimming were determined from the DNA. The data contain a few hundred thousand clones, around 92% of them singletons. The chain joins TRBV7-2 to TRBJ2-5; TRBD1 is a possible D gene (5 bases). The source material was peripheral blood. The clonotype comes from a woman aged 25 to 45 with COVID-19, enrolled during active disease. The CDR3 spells CASSFSGIETQYF. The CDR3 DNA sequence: TGTGCCAGCAGCTTTTCAGGGATCGAGACCCAGTACTTC.